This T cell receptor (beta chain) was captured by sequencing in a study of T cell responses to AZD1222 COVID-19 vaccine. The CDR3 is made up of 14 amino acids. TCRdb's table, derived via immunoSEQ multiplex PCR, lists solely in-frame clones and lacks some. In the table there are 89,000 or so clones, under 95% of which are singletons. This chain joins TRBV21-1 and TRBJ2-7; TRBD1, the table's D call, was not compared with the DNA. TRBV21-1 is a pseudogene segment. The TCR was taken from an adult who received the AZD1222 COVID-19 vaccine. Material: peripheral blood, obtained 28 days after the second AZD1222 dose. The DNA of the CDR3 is TGTGCCAGCAGCAAAGCACAAGGGGACTACGAGCAGTACTTC. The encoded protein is CASSKAQGDYEQYF.